The 21 T cell receptor beta chains listed next were all sequenced from one sample in a study of blood T cell repertoires in COVID-19. Clones were read by immunoSEQ multiplex PCR, and TCRdb kept only the in-frame ones, dropping some. The sample gives more than 150,000 clones, roughly nine tenths of which show up once; 0.99% is in the top ten. The sample was peripheral blood. The receptors were gathered from a man between 18 and 29 years old with acute or convalescent COVID-19.

The rearrangement links TRBV7-8 to TRBJ1-1; a possible D gene is TRBD1 (6 bases). The CDR3 totals 14 residues. V lost 5 bases and J lost 1, with 11 bases in between. Germline V gene lookup returns CDR1 SGHVS and CDR2 FQNEAQ. The CDR3 here is CASSPTGWNTEAFF. DNA of the CDR3: TGTGCCAGCAGCCCGACAGGCTGGAACACTGAAGCTTTCTTT.

The rearrangement uses TRBV2 and TRBJ2-1, with D perhaps matching TRBD1 (6 bases). V gave up 0 bases and J gave up 8 bases, with 14 bases separating them. The CDR3 contains 15 residues. Germline assignment: CDR1 SNHLY and CDR2 FYNNEI. The CDR3: CASSEALSRQDEQFF. CDR3 bases: TGTGCCAGCAGTGAAGCGCTTTCCAGACAGGATGAGCAGTTCTTC.

The chain has TRBV30 and TRBJ2-1, with D possibly being TRBD2 (6 bases). V was shortened by 3 bases and J by 0 bases, with 18 bases between the two germline ends. This CDR3 is 17 amino acids long. CDR1 and CDR2 (germline): GTSNPN, SVGIG (reference sequence). The CDR3 loop is CAWRPRRGPSSYNEQFF. DNA for the CDR3: TGTGCCTGGAGGCCGCGGCGGGGCCCTAGCTCCTACAATGAGCAGTTCTTC. Filled out from reference TRBV30 and TRBJ2-1, the complete variable domain reads SQTIHQWPATLVQPVGSPLSLECTVEGTSNPNLYWYRQAAGRGLQLLFYSVGIGQISSEVPQNLSASRPQDRQFILSSKKLLLSDSGFYLCAWRPRRGPSSYNEQFFGPGTRLTVL.

The chain is built from TRBV6-6 and TRBJ2-2; TRBD1 agrees at 9 bases. V dropped 6 bases and J dropped 2; count of bases not matched to a gene: 7. The CDR3 covers 16 residues. Per the germline V gene, CDR1 is MNHNY and CDR2 is SVGAGI (reference sequence). This CDR3 reads CASRRRTGVNTGELFF. DNA of the CDR3: TGTGCCAGCAGACGAAGGACAGGGGTCAACACCGGGGAGCTGTTTTTT.

This chain uses TRBV29-1 with TRBJ1-1; 7 bases fit TRBD1. J was trimmed by 1 base and V by 6 bases; bases with no gene match: 5. The CDR3 consists of 13 residues. Germline-derived CDR1 and CDR2 are SQVTM and ANQGSEA. The CDR3 DNA reads TGCAGCGTGTATCGACAGGGGAACACTGAAGCTTTCTTT. It specifies CSVYRQGNTEAFF.

The V and J genes are TRBV3-1 (or the pseudogene TRBV3-2) and TRBJ2-1; D not resolved. Trimming took off 3 bases at V and 4 bases at J, with 13 bases between the two ends. Germline V gives CDR1 LGHDT, CDR2 YNNKEL (reference sequence). The CDR3 totals 15 residues. The CDR3, as DNA: TGTGCCAGCAGCCACCCCCAAACCAGTTACAATGAGCAGTTCTTC. Its protein product is CASSHPQTSYNEQFF.

The chain employs TRBV6-5 and TRBJ2-1; 8 bases line up with TRBD1. The CDR3 runs to 12 residues. Trimming cost V 9 bases and J 6 bases; bases outside gene matches: 4. Germline lookup yields CDR1 MNHEY and CDR2 SVGAGI. The CDR3 loop is CARNDRGNEQFF. DNA for the CDR3: TGTGCCAGGAACGACAGGGGCAATGAGCAGTTCTTC.

The chain uses TRBV2 and TRBJ1-5, with 7 nucleotides matching TRBD1. The CDR3 totals 16 residues. Trimming cost V 8 bases and J 0 bases; bases outside gene matches: 10. CDR1 SNHLY and CDR2 FYNNEI come from the germline V gene. In DNA, the CDR3 is TGTGCCAGCCGGGACAGACCCCTTTATAGCAATCAGCCCCAGCATTTT. This translates into CASRDRPLYSNQPQHF.

The genes are TRBV7-6 and TRBJ2-5, with 7 positions matching TRBD2. CDR3 length equals 15 residues. Germline CDR1 SGHVS, CDR2 FNYEAQ. With 1 base clipped from V and 5 bases from J, the junction kept 7 bases outside the gene matches. The CDR3 sequence is CASSLDRRRGETQYF. CDR3 bases: TGTGCCAGCAGCTTAGACCGAAGGCGGGGGGAGACCCAGTACTTC.

The chain links TRBV5-1 to TRBJ2-1; TRBD2 aligns across 10 bases. Per germline, CDR1 SGHRS and CDR2 YFSETQ. The CDR3 sequence is 16 residues long. With 4 bases clipped from V and 2 bases from J, the junction kept 6 bases outside the gene matches. CDR3 protein: CASSIRTSGAYNEQFF. CDR3 bases: TGCGCCAGCAGCATCCGAACTAGCGGGGCCTACAATGAGCAGTTCTTC.

J is TRBJ1-2 and V is TRBV4-1; the D gene is possibly TRBD1 (5 bases). Between the trimmed V and J ends, which lost 6 bases and 8 bases, there was a span of 19 bases. The CDR3 is 14 amino acids. CDR1 is MGHRA and CDR2 is YSYEKL in the germline V gene. The CDR3 region is CASSHQGRRPGYTF. For the CDR3, the DNA is TGCGCCAGCAGTCACCAGGGAAGGCGTCCAGGCTACACCTTC.

V is TRBV5-1 and J is TRBJ1-1, with TRBD1 matching 11 bases. CDR1 is SGHRS and CDR2 is YFSETQ in the germline V gene. CDR3 size: 16 residues. J was trimmed by 5 bases and V by 2 bases; bases with no gene match: 8. CDR3 loop: CASSFNGQGAGTEAFF. CDR3 bases: TGCGCCAGCAGCTTTAACGGACAGGGGGCGGGAACTGAAGCTTTCTTT.

CDR3 in amino acids: CASTNRVAEAFF. DNA for the CDR3: TGTGCCAGCACCAACAGGGTTGCTGAAGCTTTCTTT. The V and J genes are TRBV6-5 and TRBJ1-1, with a weak D call TRBD1 (6 bases). V gave up 7 bases and J gave up 6 bases, with 12 bases separating them. The CDR3 has 12 amino acids. Germline V gene sequence: CDR1 MNHEY, CDR2 SVGAGI.

V and J are TRBV7-2 and TRBJ2-7; 8 bases line up with TRBD2. Germline V lookup: CDR1 SGHTA, CDR2 FQGNSA. CDR3 size: 13 residues. Trimming took 1 base from V and 4 from J; bases not matched to a gene: 0. DNA for the CDR3: TGTGCCAGCAGCTTAGTAGCGGGGTACGAGCAGTACGTC. This codes for CASSLVAGYEQYV.

V and J are TRBV6-5 and TRBJ1-2; the match to TRBD1 covers 8 bases. The CDR3 covers 14 residues. The germline V gene encodes CDR1 MNHEY and CDR2 SVGAGI. J gave up 1 base and V 6 bases, and 4 bases lay outside the gene matches. CDR3 loop: CASRDGQGNYGYTF. The CDR3 region has the DNA TGTGCCAGCAGAGACGGACAGGGTAACTATGGCTACACCTTC.

The rearrangement joins TRBV11-2 to TRBJ2-2; perhaps TRBD2 as D (6 bases). Germline V gene lookup returns CDR1 SGHAT and CDR2 FQNNGV. This CDR3 region has 16 residues. V lost 2 bases and J lost 1, with 11 bases in between. The CDR3 sequence: CASSLTGTGNTGELFF. As DNA, the CDR3 is TGTGCCAGCAGCTTAACCGGGACTGGGAACACCGGGGAGCTGTTTTTT.

The V gene is TRBV10-1, the J gene TRBJ2-2; D is unclear. The germline V gene has CDR1 WNHNN and CDR2 SYGVQD (reference sequence). V lost 3 bases, J lost 0 bases, and 8 bases lay in between. CDR3 length equals 15 residues. In DNA form, the CDR3 reads TGCGCCAGCAGTGACAAACAATCGAACACCGGGGAGCTGTTTTTT. It translates to CASSDKQSNTGELFF.

The chain has TRBV4-2 and TRBJ2-5; TRBD2 agrees at 8 bases. The trim removed 1 base at V and 4 bases at J, leaving 8 bases unmatched. This CDR3 region has 16 residues. Looked up from germline, CDR1 is LGHNA and CDR2 is YNFKEQ. The CDR3: CASSQGLQRGLETQYF. Written as DNA, the CDR3 is TGTGCCAGCAGCCAAGGACTCCAGCGGGGGTTAGAGACCCAGTACTTC.

The V and J genes are TRBV18 and TRBJ2-3, with 11 bases fitting TRBD2. CDR3 length: 17 residues. After removal of 3 bases from V and 0 bases from J, the junction contained 5 bases not matched to a gene. Germline-derived CDR1 and CDR2 are KGHSH and LQKENI. CDR3 nucleotide sequence: TGTGCCAGCTCACCGCAAAGACTAGCGGGAAGCACAGATACGCAGTATTTT. Its translation: CASSPQRLAGSTDTQYF.

The chain has TRBV6-4 and TRBJ2-2, with TRBD1 matching 8 bases. The germline CDR1 and CDR2 sequences are MRHNA and SNTAGT. V lost 6 bases and J lost 2; bases outside the gene matches: 2. The CDR3 loop spans 14 amino acids. The CDR3 DNA reads as TGTGCCAGCAGAGGGACAGGCAACACCGGGGAGCTGTTTTTT. The encoded protein is CASRGTGNTGELFF.

V and J are TRBV6-4 and TRBJ2-2, with D possibly matching TRBD2 (6 bases). Germline lookup yields CDR1 MRHNA and CDR2 SNTAGT. CDR3 length: 15 residues. Trimming shortened V by 2 bases and J by 2 bases, and 9 bases separated the two germline ends. The chain's CDR3 is CASSDASDNTGELFF. DNA of the CDR3: TGTGCCAGCAGTGACGCTAGCGACAACACCGGGGAGCTGTTTTTT.